The clone carrying this T cell receptor beta chain was seen only a few times. Time point specified: sample taken at primary tumor resection. TCRdb re-analysed the 5' RACE reads in MiXCR, keeping a single row per CDR3 protein. The sample yields 1,600 or so distinct CDR3 sequences, around 5% seen once. V lost 2 bases and J lost 3; bases outside the gene matches: 0. CDR3 length: 14 amino acids. Germline values: CDR1 LGHDT, CDR2 YNNKEL (reference sequence). These data originate in a study of spatial heterogeneity in lung cancer. This material consisted of normal lung tissue next to the tumor, taken at surgery. J is TRBJ2-5 and V is TRBV3-1, with TRBD2 matching 10 bases. This clonotype was obtained from a female donor with early-stage non-small cell lung cancer. The CDR3 sequence is CASSQLAGEETQYF. The CDR3 DNA reads as TGTGCCAGCAGCCAACTAGCGGGGGAAGAGACCCAGTACTTC.